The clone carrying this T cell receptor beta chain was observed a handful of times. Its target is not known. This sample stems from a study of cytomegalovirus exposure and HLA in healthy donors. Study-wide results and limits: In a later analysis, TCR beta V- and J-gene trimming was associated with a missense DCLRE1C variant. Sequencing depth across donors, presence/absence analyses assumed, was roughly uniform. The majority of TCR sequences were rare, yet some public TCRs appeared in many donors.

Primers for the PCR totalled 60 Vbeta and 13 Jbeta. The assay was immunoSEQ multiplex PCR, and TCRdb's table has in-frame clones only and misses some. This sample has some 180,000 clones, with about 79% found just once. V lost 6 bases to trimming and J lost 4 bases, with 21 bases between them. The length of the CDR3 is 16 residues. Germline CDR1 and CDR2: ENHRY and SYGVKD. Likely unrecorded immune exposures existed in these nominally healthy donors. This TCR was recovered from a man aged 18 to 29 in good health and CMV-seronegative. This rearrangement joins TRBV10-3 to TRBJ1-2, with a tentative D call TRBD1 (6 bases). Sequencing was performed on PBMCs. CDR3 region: CAISQPNRELGYGYTF. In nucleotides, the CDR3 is TGTGCCATCAGCCAACCAAACAGGGAACTAGGCTATGGCTACACCTTC.